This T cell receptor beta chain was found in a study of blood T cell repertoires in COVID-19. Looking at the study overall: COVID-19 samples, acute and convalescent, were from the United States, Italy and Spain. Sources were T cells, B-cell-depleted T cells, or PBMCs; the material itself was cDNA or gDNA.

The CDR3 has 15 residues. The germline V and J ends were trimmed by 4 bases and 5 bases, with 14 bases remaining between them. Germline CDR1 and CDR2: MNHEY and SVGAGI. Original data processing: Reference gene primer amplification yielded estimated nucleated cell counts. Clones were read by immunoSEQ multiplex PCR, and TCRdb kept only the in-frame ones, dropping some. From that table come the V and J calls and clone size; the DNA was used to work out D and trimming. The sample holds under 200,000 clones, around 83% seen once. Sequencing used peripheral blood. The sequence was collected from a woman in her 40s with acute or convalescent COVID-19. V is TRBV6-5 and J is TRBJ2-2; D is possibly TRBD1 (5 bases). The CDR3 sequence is CASSSIPTGTGELFF. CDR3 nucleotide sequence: TGTGCCAGCAGTTCAATCCCCACAGGAACCGGGGAGCTGTTTTTT.